This T cell receptor (beta chain) is from a study of blood T cell repertoires in COVID-19. Germline CDR1 and CDR2: GTSNPN and SVGIG (reference sequence). This CDR3 comprises 14 residues. Deletions cut 3 bases from V and 0 bases from J, with 9 bases between. The table came from immunoSEQ multiplex PCR; TCRdb's copy has only in-frame clones and leaves some out. The data contain around 200,000 clones, around 83% of them seen just once; the ten biggest clones take up less than 3.5%. This clone was seen a few times. This chain joins TRBV30 and TRBJ1-3, with a tentative D call TRBD1 (6 bases). The clonotype originates from a man in his forties or fifties with active or convalescent COVID-19. Material for sequencing was peripheral blood. In nucleotides, the CDR3 is TGTGCCTGGAGATCACAGGGCTCTGGAAACACCATATATTTT. Amino acid sequence: CAWRSQGSGNTIYF.